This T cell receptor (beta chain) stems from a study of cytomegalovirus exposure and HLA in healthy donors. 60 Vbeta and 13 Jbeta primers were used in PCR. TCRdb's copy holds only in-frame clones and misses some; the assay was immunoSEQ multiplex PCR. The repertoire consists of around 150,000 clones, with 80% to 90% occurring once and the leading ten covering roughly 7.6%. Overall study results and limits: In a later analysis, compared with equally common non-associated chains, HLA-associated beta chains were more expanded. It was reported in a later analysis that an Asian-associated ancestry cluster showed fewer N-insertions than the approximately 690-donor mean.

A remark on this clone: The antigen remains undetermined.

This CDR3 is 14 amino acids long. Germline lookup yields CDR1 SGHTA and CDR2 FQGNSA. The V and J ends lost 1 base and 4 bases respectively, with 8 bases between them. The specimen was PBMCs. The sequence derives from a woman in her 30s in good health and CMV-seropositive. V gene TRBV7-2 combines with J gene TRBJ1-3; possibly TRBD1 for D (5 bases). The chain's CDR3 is CASSLGRAGNTIYF. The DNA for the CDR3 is TGTGCCAGCAGCTTAGGCAGGGCCGGAAACACCATATATTTT.